The text below deals with one T cell receptor beta chain. What it binds is not known. This CDR3 comprises 15 residues. V lost 4 bases, J lost 5 bases, and 7 bases stayed unmatched. The germline gives CDR1 SGHTA, CDR2 FQGNSA. The Oncomine TCR Beta short-read assay sequenced DNA from cultured CD4+ T cells. After culture, CD4+ T cells served as the source for genomic DNA extraction. TCRdb fed the PCR reads into MiXCR, producing one record per CDR3 protein. The sample shows roughly 23,000 distinct CDR3 sequences, roughly 68% of them seen only once. The treatment was: roughly 10-day PBMC culture with coronavirus spike peptide pools or control peptides (ViraFEST assay). The source of the sample is a study of vaccination and CD4 T cells after COVID-19. Study outcomes and limitations: There was no significant change from 21 to 38 median reactive clonotypes.

The specimen was CD4+ T cells from blood, cultured in vitro, collected after SARS-CoV-2 vaccination. The clonotype comes from a human donor who received a COVID-19 vaccine. The chain combines TRBV7-2 with TRBJ1-2; 10 bases fit TRBD1. The CDR3 DNA sequence: TGTGCCAGCAGCTCTAGGACAGGGGGGATATATGGCTACACCTTC. Translation gives CASSSRTGGIYGYTF. Using reference TRBV7-2 and TRBJ1-2 for the parts outside the CDR3, the full variable domain is GAGVSQSPSNKVTEKGKDVELRCDPISGHTALYWYRQSLGQGLEFLIYFQGNSAPDKSGLPSDRFSAERTGGSVSTLTIQRTQQEDSAVYLCASSSRTGGIYGYTFGSGTRLTVV.